The 29 T cell receptor beta chains below all came from one sample that was sequenced in a study of regulatory T cells in long-lasting Graves disease. Arm-PCR of CDR3 regions and iRepertoire HTBI primers were the basis on which TCR beta libraries were built. Using its own MiXCR run on the multiplex PCR reads, TCRdb lists one record per CDR3 protein. Of approximately 380,000 distinct CDR3 sequences listed, 20% are singletons. Time point of the sample: persistent/refractory GD, antithyroid drugs over 5 years with positive TRAb. From RNA extracted from PBMCs, the TCR library was made. This material consisted of peripheral blood mononuclear cells (PBMCs), taken when the disease was refractory, from a patient treated with antithyroid drugs. Receptors were obtained from a female donor with Graves disease.

Points on this clonotype: A much more abundant neighbour one base away suggests this may be a read error. As the CDR3 is not closed by the conserved phenylalanine or tryptophan, this likely results from a read error. Written as DNA, the CDR3 is TGTGCCAGCAGCCAGGAGGCAGGGGATCAGCCCCAGCATCTT. Translation gives CASSQEAGDQPQHL. This rearrangement joins TRBV7-8 to TRBJ1-5; D is perhaps TRBD1 (6 bases). The CDR3 covers 14 residues. The V and J ends lost 5 bases and 5 bases respectively, with 13 bases between them. Germline loops: CDR1 SGHVS, CDR2 FQNEAQ.

This clonotype was seen repeatedly, ten times or more. The V gene is TRBV7-9, the J gene TRBJ2-5; 8 bases line up with TRBD1. Looked up from germline, CDR1 is SEHNR and CDR2 is FQNEAQ (reference sequence). This CDR3 spans 13 amino acids. Trimming cost V 5 bases and J 5 bases; bases outside gene matches: 4. The CDR3 sequence is CASSPTGVETQYF. The DNA for the CDR3 is TGTGCCAGCAGCCCGACAGGGGTCGAGACCCAGTACTTC.

This clonotype was counted many times. The J gene is TRBJ1-5, the V gene TRBV6-1; D is unresolved. CDR3 length: 11 amino acids. Germline V gives CDR1 MNHNS, CDR2 SASEGT. Trimming removed 6 bases at V and 7 bases at J, with 7 bases between. The CDR3 spells CASSEWQPQHF. In nucleotides, the CDR3 is TGTGCCAGCAGCGAATGGCAGCCCCAGCATTTT.

V gene TRBV7-9 combines with J gene TRBJ1-4, with a weak D call TRBD1 (6 bases). Trimming cost V 0 bases and J 12 bases, with 14 bases left between them. The CDR3 is 14 amino acids. From germline, CDR1 is SEHNR and CDR2 FQNEAQ (reference sequence). The CDR3 DNA is TGTGCCAGCAGCTTAGCTGCAGGGGTGCCCCAACTGTTTTTT. It specifies CASSLAAGVPQLFF.

The rearrangement uses TRBV9 and TRBJ1-6; no definite D call. Germline V lookup: CDR1 SGDLS, CDR2 YYNGEE. V was trimmed by 0 bases and J by 7 bases, leaving 5 bases between them. The CDR3 totals 13 residues. The CDR3 reads CASSVVSNSPLHF. In nucleotides, the CDR3 is TGTGCCAGCAGCGTAGTTAGCAATTCACCCCTCCACTTT.

This clonotype showed up just a few times. The chain joins TRBV6-4 to TRBJ2-2, with a tentative D call TRBD2 (6 bases). The germline V gene encodes CDR1 MRHNA and CDR2 SNTAGT. Between the trimmed V and J ends, which lost 5 bases and 0 bases, there was a span of 13 bases. The CDR3 runs to 16 residues. In DNA, the CDR3 is TGTGCCAGCAGTTACAACGTAGCGGCGAACACCGGGGAGCTGTTTTTT. It codes for CASSYNVAANTGELFF.

J is TRBJ1-5 and V is TRBV6-1, with 7 bases identical to TRBD1. Germline V CDR1 and CDR2: MNHNS, SASEGT. The CDR3 is 15 residues long. Unmatched junction bases numbered 12, after V lost 6 bases and J lost 7 bases. In nucleotides, the CDR3 is TGTGCCAGCAGCGCCCGGACAGGTTTAAACCAGCCCCAGCATTTT. The encoded protein is CASSARTGLNQPQHF.

In its sample, this clonotype was seen a few times. The V and J genes are TRBV27 and TRBJ1-6; no definite D call. The CDR3 runs 16 residues. V was trimmed by 3 bases and J by 4 bases, leaving 13 bases between them. Germline V CDR1 and CDR2: MNHEY, SMNVEV (reference sequence). The CDR3 loop is CASSFVRTAYNSPLHF. In nucleotides, the CDR3 is TGTGCCAGCAGTTTTGTTAGGACCGCTTATAATTCACCCCTCCACTTT.

This clonotype was recorded many times. The chain carries TRBV6-1 and TRBJ1-2; a weak D match, TRBD1 (5 bases). There are 13 residues in the CDR3. With 2 bases removed from V and 5 bases from J, the gap between germline ends came to 9 bases. The germline V gene has CDR1 MNHNS and CDR2 SASEGT. DNA of the CDR3: TGTGCCAGCAGTGAAACCGGGACGTATGGCTACACCTTC. This gives the protein CASSETGTYGYTF.

A few counts support this clonotype. The V call is TRBV6-2 or TRBV6-3, the J call TRBJ1-2; TRBD1 matches at 9 bases. The CDR3 sequence is 14 residues long. Trimming removed 2 bases from V and 6 bases from J; junction bases left unmatched: 4. Germline V CDR1 and CDR2: MNHEY, SVGEGT. Written as DNA, the CDR3 is TGTGCCAGCAGTTACCGACAGGGGGTTGATGGCTACACCTTC. Translation gives CASSYRQGVDGYTF.

Worth noting for this clonotype: Since a much larger clone is just one base distant, this may be a read error. J is TRBJ2-7 and V is TRBV12-5; D call uncertain. Germline CDR1 reads LGHNT; CDR2 reads FRNRAP. The CDR3 is 15 amino acids. The CDR3 DNA follows: TGTGCTAGTGGTGGAACAGAGATCCTAACGTACGAGCAGCACTTC. Translation: CASGGTEILTYEQHF.

This clonotype was counted at least ten times. The chain links TRBV28 to TRBJ2-7; a possible D gene is TRBD2 (6 bases). Deletions cut 6 bases from V and 6 bases from J, with 21 bases between. This CDR3 contains 15 residues. The germline gives CDR1 MDHEN, CDR2 SYDVKM. This chain's CDR3 is CASSVQVGGVSEQYF. The DNA for the CDR3 is TGTGCCAGCAGCGTCCAGGTGGGGGGAGTTAGCGAGCAGTACTTC.

This clonotype was seen many times. CDR3 residues: CASSPGTGRREQYF. Here the CDR3 DNA reads TGTGCCAGCAGCCCCGGGACAGGGAGACGCGAGCAGTACTTC. The genes are TRBV11-2 and TRBJ2-7; TRBD1 matches 9 bases. V was pared by 5 bases and J by 6 bases, with 8 bases of the junction left unmatched. Germline V gene data show CDR1 as SGHAT and CDR2 as FQNNGV. CDR3 size: 14 residues.

The chain couples TRBV20-1 to TRBJ1-1; D not resolved. The CDR3 loop spans 12 amino acids. CDR1 and CDR2 from the germline V gene are DFQATT and SNEGSKA (reference sequence). Trimming removed 6 bases from V and 4 bases from J, with 12 bases in between. DNA for the CDR3: TGCAGTGCCCCGGGTGCTCCCACTGAAGCTTTCTTT. Protein: CSAPGAPTEAFF.

This clonotype appeared many times. V gene TRBV10-3 combines with J gene TRBJ2-7; weak D call: TRBD1 (5 bases). The CDR3 is made up of 14 amino acids. CDR1 ENHRY and CDR2 SYGVKD come from the germline V gene. V lost 3 bases to trimming and J lost 3 bases, with 12 bases between them. As DNA, the CDR3 is TGTGCCATCAGTGACCCGACAGAGAGCTACGAGCAGTACTTC. Its protein product is CAISDPTESYEQYF.

This clonotype was detected only a few times. The chain links TRBV10-3 to TRBJ1-6; 12 bases fit TRBD1. Trimming took 0 bases from V and 9 from J; bases not matched to a gene: 3. The CDR3 has 16 amino acids. Germline lookup yields CDR1 ENHRY and CDR2 SYGVKD. The CDR3: CAISESTGQGASPLHF. Written as DNA, the CDR3 is TGTGCCATCAGTGAGTCGACGGGACAGGGGGCTTCACCCCTCCACTTT.

The rearrangement uses TRBV5-1 and TRBJ2-6; no clear D gene. V was cut by 4 bases and J by 3 bases, with 14 bases left in between. CDR1 and CDR2 (germline): SGHRS, YFSETQ. The CDR3 has 16 residues. The CDR3, as DNA: TGCGCCAGCAGCACTACCCCAATGAGTGGGGCCAACGTCCTGACTTTC. Translation gives CASSTTPMSGANVLTF.

This clonotype has at least ten counts. This chain joins TRBV28 and TRBJ2-2; a weak D match, TRBD1 (6 bases). The CDR3 runs to 16 residues. V was cut by 2 bases and J by 0 bases, with 10 bases left in between. Germline lookup yields CDR1 MDHEN and CDR2 SYDVKM. The CDR3 here is CASSLSNRANTGELFF. Written as DNA, the CDR3 is TGTGCCAGCAGTTTAAGTAACAGGGCGAACACCGGGGAGCTGTTTTTT.

This clonotype has at least ten counts. CDR3 sequence: CASQLRQIKETQYF. CDR3 DNA: TGTGCCAGCCAGTTACGACAGATTAAAGAGACCCAGTACTTC. The gene calls are TRBV27 and TRBJ2-5; D is perhaps TRBD1 (5 bases). Trimming took 8 bases from V and 3 from J, leaving 16 bases between them. Germline assignment: CDR1 MNHEY and CDR2 SMNVEV (reference sequence). CDR3 length equals 14 residues.

This clonotype was detected ten times or more. The chain couples TRBV5-1 to TRBJ1-2, with D tentatively TRBD1 (5 bases). Germline loops: CDR1 SGHRS, CDR2 YFSETQ. This CDR3 spans 15 amino acids. Between the trimmed V and J ends, which lost 7 bases and 4 bases, there was a span of 20 bases. The CDR3 here is CASRSLTGTIYGYTF. CDR3 bases: TGCGCCAGCCGCTCCTTGACCGGGACGATCTATGGCTACACCTTC. Looking up the rest from reference TRBV5-1 and TRBJ1-2 gives the full variable domain: KAGVTQTPRYLIKTRGQQVTLSCSPISGHRSVSWYQQTPGQGLQFLFEYFSETQRNKGNFPGRFSGRQFSNSRSEMNVSTLELGDSALYLCASRSLTGTIYGYTFGSGTRLTVV.

V gene TRBV7-8 combines with J gene TRBJ2-7; the D gene is possibly TRBD2 (6 bases). Germline V gives CDR1 SGHVS, CDR2 FQNEAQ. The germline V and J ends were trimmed by 8 bases and 3 bases, with 8 bases remaining between them. CDR3 length: 11 residues. In DNA, the CDR3 is TGTGCCAGCGGGGGGAACTACGAGCAGTACTTC. As protein: CASGGNYEQYF.

This rearrangement joins TRBV29-1 to TRBJ1-1; D is uncertain. V lost 3 bases and J lost 1, with 9 bases in between. Per the germline V gene, CDR1 is SQVTM and CDR2 is ANQGSEA. There are 13 residues in the CDR3. CDR3 sequence: CSVDVSGNTEAFF. The CDR3 DNA reads as TGCAGCGTTGACGTGTCAGGGAACACTGAAGCTTTCTTT.

This clonotype was counted at least ten times. The chain couples TRBV6-1 to TRBJ1-5; no clear D. The CDR3 loop spans 13 amino acids. Germline V gives CDR1 MNHNS, CDR2 SASEGT. V shed 6 bases and J shed 2 bases, with 8 bases lying between them. The CDR3 is CASSRVGNQPQHF. The DNA of the CDR3 is TGTGCCAGCAGCCGGGTGGGCAATCAGCCCCAGCATTTT.

This clonotype was observed many times. The V gene is TRBV6-1, the J gene TRBJ2-7; D is uncertain. The CDR3 sequence is 15 residues long. Germline values: CDR1 MNHNS, CDR2 SASEGT. V lost 6 bases and J 4 bases, leaving 19 bases between the germline ends. CDR3 amino acids: CASRPRVVGLYEQYF. The CDR3 DNA sequence: TGTGCCAGCAGGCCTCGGGTGGTTGGGCTGTACGAGCAGTACTTC.

A word on this clonotype: At one end the junction does not follow the germline gene, possibly because of a read error. The rearrangement links TRBV7-2 to TRBJ2-7; D call uncertain. CDR1 SGHTA and CDR2 FQGNSA come from the germline V gene. There are 15 residues in the CDR3. DNA of the CDR3: TGCGCCAGCAGCCAAGATGCGGTAAGCTCCTACGAGCAGTACTTC. Translation: CASSQDAVSSYEQYF.

This clonotype showed up just a few times. This sequence joins TRBV20-1 and TRBJ2-2; the D is unclear. CDR3 length equals 11 residues. Germline V CDR1 and CDR2: DFQATT, SNEGSKA (reference sequence). V was shortened by 5 bases and J by 7 bases, with 8 bases between the two germline ends. The CDR3 DNA reads as TGCAGTGCTCCGAGGCTCGGGGAGCTGTTTTTT. It specifies CSAPRLGELFF.

This clonotype was counted at least ten times. The rearrangement uses TRBV7-3 and TRBJ1-2, with 8 bases lining up with TRBD1. CDR3 length: 14 residues. Per germline, CDR1 SGHTA and CDR2 FQGTGA. V shed 5 bases and J 4 bases; nucleotides not matched to a gene: 6. CDR3 residues: CASSMGQDAYGYTF. The CDR3 nucleotides read TGTGCCAGCAGCATGGGACAGGATGCCTATGGCTACACCTTC.

V and J are TRBV7-2 and TRBJ2-2; TRBD1 agrees at 8 bases. Germline V CDR1 and CDR2: SGHTA, FQGNSA. Trimming took 1 base from V and 0 from J; bases not matched to a gene: 1. The CDR3 runs 16 residues. This CDR3 is CASSLEGQANTGELFF. In DNA form, the CDR3 reads TGTGCCAGCAGCTTAGAGGGACAGGCGAACACCGGGGAGCTGTTTTTT.

The genes are TRBV11-2 and TRBJ2-2; 11 bases match TRBD1. Germline V gene sequence: CDR1 SGHAT, CDR2 FQNNGV. The length of the CDR3 is 19 residues. V trimming: 2 bases; J trimming: 0 bases; junction bases outside the gene matches: 8. CDR3 in amino acids: CASSLFRTGGYSNTGELFF. CDR3 bases: TGTGCCAGCAGCTTATTCCGGACAGGGGGCTATTCGAACACCGGGGAGCTGTTTTTT.